This T cell receptor (beta chain) was sequenced during a study of cytomegalovirus exposure and HLA in healthy donors. As for the study in general: Among 150 million to 200 million T cells, an earlier analysis found roughly 100 million unique TCR beta sequences. Findings and caveats of the study: Across donors, presence/absence analyses took sequencing depth to be roughly uniform. Generally TCR sequences proved uncommon, though certain public TCRs appeared in numerous donors. The authors reported that TCR beta sequences could predict HLA-A and HLA-B alleles. These predictions were accurate for most subjects in the first cohort.

Primers: 60 Vbeta forward and 13 Jbeta reverse. Assay used: immunoSEQ multiplex PCR; TCRdb lists only in-frame clones, some missing. The sample table sets out roughly 35,000 clones. V was pared by 5 bases and J by 6 bases, with 17 bases between. CDR3 size: 14 residues. Germline V gene data show CDR1 as SEHNR and CDR2 as FQNEAQ (reference sequence). Notes on this clone: Antigen: not known.

The chain is built from TRBV7-9 and TRBJ2-7; a possible D gene is TRBD2 (6 bases). The sequenced sample was PBMCs. This TCR derives from a woman aged 40-49 years in good health and CMV-seropositive. The CDR3 loop is CASSPAGRDGEQYF. DNA for the CDR3: TGTGCCAGCAGCCCGGCCGGGCGGGATGGCGAGCAGTACTTC.